This T cell receptor (beta chain) was found in a study of PD-1 blockade in classical Hodgkin lymphoma. Whole-study findings and limits: The repertoire differences lack a defined cause, possibly disease activity or prior therapy. Newly diagnosed patients reportedly trailed healthy donors in baseline TCR diversity.

Profiling relied on immunoSEQ multiplex PCR, and the TCRdb table lists in-frame clones only, not all of them. Of fewer than 90,000 clones listed, approximately 93% are singletons. Trimming stripped 6 bases from V and 6 bases from J, with 16 bases between. The CDR3 consists of 14 residues. Germline V gene data show CDR1 as MNHEY and CDR2 as SVGAGI. Time point of the sample: newly diagnosed, previously untreated cHL patient sample. Comparison came from newly diagnosed, untreated classical Hodgkin lymphoma PBMCs. About this clone: Its antigen is not identified.

The receptor was isolated from a human donor with classical Hodgkin lymphoma. The V and J genes are TRBV6-5 and TRBJ2-3; TRBD2 might be the D (5 bases). What was sequenced was peripheral blood mononuclear cells (PBMCs). CDR3 sequence: CASRRVSFGDTQYF. CDR3 nucleotides: TGTGCCAGCAGGCGGGTCTCATTTGGGGATACGCAGTATTTT.